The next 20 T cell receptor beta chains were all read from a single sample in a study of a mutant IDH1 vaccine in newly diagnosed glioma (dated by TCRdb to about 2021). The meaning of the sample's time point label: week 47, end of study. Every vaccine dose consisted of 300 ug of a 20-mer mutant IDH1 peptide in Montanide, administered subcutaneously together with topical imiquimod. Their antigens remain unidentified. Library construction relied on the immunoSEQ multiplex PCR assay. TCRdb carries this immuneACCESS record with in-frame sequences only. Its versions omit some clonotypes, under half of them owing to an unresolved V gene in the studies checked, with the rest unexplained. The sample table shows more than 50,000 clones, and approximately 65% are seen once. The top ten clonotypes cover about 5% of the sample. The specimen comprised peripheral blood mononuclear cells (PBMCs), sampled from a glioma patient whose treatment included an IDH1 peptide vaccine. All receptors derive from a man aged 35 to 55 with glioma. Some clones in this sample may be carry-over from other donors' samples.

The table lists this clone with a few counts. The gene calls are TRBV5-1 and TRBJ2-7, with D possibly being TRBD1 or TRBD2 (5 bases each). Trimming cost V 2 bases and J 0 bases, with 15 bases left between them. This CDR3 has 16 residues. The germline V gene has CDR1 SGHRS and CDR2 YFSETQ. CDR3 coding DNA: TGCGCCAGCAGCTTTTTTGACGGGGCTCGCTCCTACGAGCAGTACTTC. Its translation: CASSFFDGARSYEQYF.

The CDR3 is CASRDGSDPLHF. The CDR3 DNA follows: TGCGCCAGCCGGGACGGGTCGGATCCCCTCCACTTT. The J gene is TRBJ1-6, the V gene TRBV5-1; the D gene is possibly TRBD1 (5 bases). Germline V gene sequence: CDR1 SGHRS, CDR2 YFSETQ. V was cut by 7 bases and J by 13 bases, with 15 bases left in between. The CDR3 runs to 12 residues.

The CDR3 bases are TGCGCCAGCAGTGATGAGAGGGAACCGGATTACTATGGCTACACCTTC. It encodes CASSDEREPDYYGYTF. The chain joins TRBV10-1 to TRBJ1-2, with D unclear. Germline lookup yields CDR1 WNHNN and CDR2 SYGVQD (reference sequence). This CDR3 region has 16 residues. Trimming cost V 3 bases and J 3 bases, with 17 bases left between them.

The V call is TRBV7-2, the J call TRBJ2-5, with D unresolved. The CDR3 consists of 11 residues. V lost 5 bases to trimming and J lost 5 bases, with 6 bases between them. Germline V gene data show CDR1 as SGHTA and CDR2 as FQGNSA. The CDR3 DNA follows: TGTGCCAGCAGCCCGTTGGAGACCCAGTACTTC. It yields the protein CASSPLETQYF.

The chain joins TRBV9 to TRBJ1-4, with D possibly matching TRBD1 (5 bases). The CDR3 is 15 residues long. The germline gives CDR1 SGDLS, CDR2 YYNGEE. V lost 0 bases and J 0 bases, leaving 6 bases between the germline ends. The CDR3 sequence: CASSVGGATNEKLFF. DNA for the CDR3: TGTGCCAGCAGCGTAGGAGGGGCAACTAATGAAAAACTGTTTTTT.

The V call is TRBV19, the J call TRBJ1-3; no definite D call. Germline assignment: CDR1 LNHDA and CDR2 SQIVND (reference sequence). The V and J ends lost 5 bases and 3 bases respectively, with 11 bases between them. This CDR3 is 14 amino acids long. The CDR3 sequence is CASSPGGYGNTIYF. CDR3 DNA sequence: TGTGCCAGTAGTCCTGGTGGGTATGGAAACACCATATATTTT.

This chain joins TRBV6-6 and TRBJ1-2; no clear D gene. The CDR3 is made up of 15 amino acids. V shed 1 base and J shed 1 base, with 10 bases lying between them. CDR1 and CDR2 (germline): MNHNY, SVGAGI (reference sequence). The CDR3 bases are TGTGCCAGCAGTTACTTCGAGCCAGATAACTATGGCTACACCTTC. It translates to CASSYFEPDNYGYTF.

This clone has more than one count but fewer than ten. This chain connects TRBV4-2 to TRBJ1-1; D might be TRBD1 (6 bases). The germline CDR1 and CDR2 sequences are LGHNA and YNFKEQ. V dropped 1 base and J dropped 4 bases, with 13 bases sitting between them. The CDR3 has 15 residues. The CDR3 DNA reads TGTGCCAGCAGCCAAGGAACAGGGAAGGTCACTGAAGCTTTCTTT. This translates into CASSQGTGKVTEAFF.

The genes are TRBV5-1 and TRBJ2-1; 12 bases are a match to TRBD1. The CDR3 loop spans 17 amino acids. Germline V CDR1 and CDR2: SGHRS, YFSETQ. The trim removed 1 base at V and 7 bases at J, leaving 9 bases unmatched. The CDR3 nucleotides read TGCGCCAGCAGCTTGTCGGGACAGGGGGCCACGGGAAATGAGCAGTTCTTC. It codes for CASSLSGQGATGNEQFF.

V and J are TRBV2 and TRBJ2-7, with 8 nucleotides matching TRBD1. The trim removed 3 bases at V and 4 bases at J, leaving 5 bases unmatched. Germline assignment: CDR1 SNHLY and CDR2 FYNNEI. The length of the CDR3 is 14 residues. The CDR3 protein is CASSDSDREYEQYF. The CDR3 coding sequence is TGTGCCAGCAGTGATTCGGACAGGGAATACGAGCAGTACTTC.

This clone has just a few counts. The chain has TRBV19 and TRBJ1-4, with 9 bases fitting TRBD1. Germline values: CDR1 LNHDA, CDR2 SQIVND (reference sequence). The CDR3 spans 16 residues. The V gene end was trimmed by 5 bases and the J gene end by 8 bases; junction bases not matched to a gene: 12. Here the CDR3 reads CASSRPGTGQGEKLFF. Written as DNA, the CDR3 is TGTGCCAGTAGTCGTCCGGGAACGGGACAGGGCGAAAAACTGTTTTTT.

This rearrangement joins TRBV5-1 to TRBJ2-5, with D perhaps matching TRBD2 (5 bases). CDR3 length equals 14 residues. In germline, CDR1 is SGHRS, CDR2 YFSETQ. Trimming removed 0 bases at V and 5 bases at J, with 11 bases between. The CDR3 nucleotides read TGCGCCAGCAGCTTGGGAGGGTCATACGAGACCCAGTACTTC. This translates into CASSLGGSYETQYF.

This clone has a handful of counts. Here the CDR3 DNA reads TGCGCCAGCAGCTTTAGGGGGTTGGCGATGGATACGCAGTATTTT. This codes for CASSFRGLAMDTQYF. The V and J genes are TRBV5-1 and TRBJ2-3; D is possibly TRBD1 (6 bases). V was cut by 2 bases and J by 6 bases, with 16 bases left in between. This CDR3 spans 15 amino acids. Germline CDR1 and CDR2: SGHRS and YFSETQ. Together with reference TRBV5-1 and TRBJ2-3, the CDR3 gives the full variable domain: KAGVTQTPRYLIKTRGQQVTLSCSPISGHRSVSWYQQTPGQGLQFLFEYFSETQRNKGNFPGRFSGRQFSNSRSEMNVSTLELGDSALYLCASSFRGLAMDTQYFGPGTRLTVL.

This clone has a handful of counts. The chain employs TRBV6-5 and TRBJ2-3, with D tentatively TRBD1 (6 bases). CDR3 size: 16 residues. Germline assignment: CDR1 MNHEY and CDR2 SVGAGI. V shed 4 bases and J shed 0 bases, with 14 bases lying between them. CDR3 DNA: TGTGCCAGCAGTTTAGCCTGGGGGCAGAGCACAGATACGCAGTATTTT. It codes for CASSLAWGQSTDTQYF.

Here the CDR3 reads CASRATPYEQYF. Written as DNA, the CDR3 is TGTGCCAGCAGAGCGACACCCTACGAGCAGTACTTC. The chain uses TRBV2 and TRBJ2-7; D unclear. Germline V gene lookup returns CDR1 SNHLY and CDR2 FYNNEI. V was trimmed by 6 bases and J by 2 bases, leaving 8 bases between them. There are 12 residues in the CDR3.

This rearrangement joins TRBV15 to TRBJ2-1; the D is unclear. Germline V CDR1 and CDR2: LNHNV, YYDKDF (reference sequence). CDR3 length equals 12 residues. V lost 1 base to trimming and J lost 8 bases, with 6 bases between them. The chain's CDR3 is CATSRGTYEQFF. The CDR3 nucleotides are TGTGCCACCAGCAGAGGGACCTATGAGCAGTTCTTC.

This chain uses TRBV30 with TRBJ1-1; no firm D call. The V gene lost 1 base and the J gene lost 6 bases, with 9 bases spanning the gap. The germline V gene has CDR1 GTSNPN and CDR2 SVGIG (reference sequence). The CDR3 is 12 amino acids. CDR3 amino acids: CAWSALYAEAFF. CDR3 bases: TGTGCCTGGAGTGCCCTGTACGCTGAAGCTTTCTTT.

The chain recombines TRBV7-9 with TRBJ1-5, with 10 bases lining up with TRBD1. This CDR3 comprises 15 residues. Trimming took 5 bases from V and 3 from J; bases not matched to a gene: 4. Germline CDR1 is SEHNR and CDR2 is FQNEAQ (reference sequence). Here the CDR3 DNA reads TGTGCCAGCAGCCTAGGACAGGGGGACAATCAGCCCCAGCATTTT. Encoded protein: CASSLGQGDNQPQHF.

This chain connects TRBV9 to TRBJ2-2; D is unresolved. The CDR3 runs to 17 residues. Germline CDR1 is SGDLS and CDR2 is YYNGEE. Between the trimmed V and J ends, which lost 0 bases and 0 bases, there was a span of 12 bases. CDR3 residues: CASSVAHQVANTGELFF. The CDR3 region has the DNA TGTGCCAGCAGCGTAGCTCATCAGGTGGCGAACACCGGGGAGCTGTTTTTT.

CDR3 amino acids: CASSERGAYTDTEAFF. The DNA of the CDR3 is TGTGCCAGCAGTGAAAGAGGGGCTTATACTGACACTGAAGCTTTCTTT. The rearrangement joins TRBV2 to TRBJ1-1; the D gene is possibly TRBD1 (5 bases). CDR3 size: 16 residues. Germline V gene sequence: CDR1 SNHLY, CDR2 FYNNEI. V lost 2 bases and J lost 3, with 16 bases in between.